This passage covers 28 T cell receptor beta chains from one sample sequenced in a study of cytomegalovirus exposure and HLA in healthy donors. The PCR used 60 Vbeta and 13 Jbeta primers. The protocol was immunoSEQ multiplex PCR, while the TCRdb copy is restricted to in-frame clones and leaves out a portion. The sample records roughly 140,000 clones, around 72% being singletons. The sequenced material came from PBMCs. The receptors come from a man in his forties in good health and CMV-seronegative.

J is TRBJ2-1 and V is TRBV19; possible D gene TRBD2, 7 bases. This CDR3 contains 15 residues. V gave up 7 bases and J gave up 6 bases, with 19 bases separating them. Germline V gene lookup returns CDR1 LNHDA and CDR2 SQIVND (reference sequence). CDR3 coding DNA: TGTGCCAGTACCCTGGGGGCGGGGGCCCTCAATGAGCAGTTCTTC. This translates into CASTLGAGALNEQFF.

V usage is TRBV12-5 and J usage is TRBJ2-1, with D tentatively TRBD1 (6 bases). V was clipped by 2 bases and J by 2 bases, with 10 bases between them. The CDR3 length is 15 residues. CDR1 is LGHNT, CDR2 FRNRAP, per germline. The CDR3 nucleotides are TGTGCTAGTGGTTTGTATGGGGGCCCCTACAATGAGCAGTTCTTC. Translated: CASGLYGGPYNEQFF. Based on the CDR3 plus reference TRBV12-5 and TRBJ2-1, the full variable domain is DARVTQTPRHKVTEMGQEVTMRCQPILGHNTVFWYRQTMMQGLELLAYFRNRAPLDDSGMPKDRFSAEMPDATLATLKIQPSEPRDSAVYFCASGLYGGPYNEQFFGPGTRLTVL.

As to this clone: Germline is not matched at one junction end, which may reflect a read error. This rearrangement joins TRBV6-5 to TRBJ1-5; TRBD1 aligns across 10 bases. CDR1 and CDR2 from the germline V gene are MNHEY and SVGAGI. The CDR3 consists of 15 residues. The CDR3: CASSRTGGSRQPQNF. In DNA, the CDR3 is TGTGCCAGCAGTCGGACAGGGGGTAGCCGTCAGCCCCAGAATTTT.

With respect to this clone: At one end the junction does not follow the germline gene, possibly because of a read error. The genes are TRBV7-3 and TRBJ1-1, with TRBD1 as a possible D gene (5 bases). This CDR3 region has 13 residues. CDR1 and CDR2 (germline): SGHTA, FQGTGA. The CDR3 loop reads CASSSRQNPEAFF. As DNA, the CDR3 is TGTGCCAGCAGCTCCCGACAGAACCCTGAAGCTTTCTTT.

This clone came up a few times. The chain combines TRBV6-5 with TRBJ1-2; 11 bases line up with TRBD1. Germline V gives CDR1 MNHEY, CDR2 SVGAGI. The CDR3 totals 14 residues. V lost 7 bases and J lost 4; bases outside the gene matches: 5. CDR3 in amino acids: CASNRGTGGYGYTF. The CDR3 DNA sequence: TGTGCCAGCAACCGAGGGACAGGGGGCTATGGCTACACCTTC.

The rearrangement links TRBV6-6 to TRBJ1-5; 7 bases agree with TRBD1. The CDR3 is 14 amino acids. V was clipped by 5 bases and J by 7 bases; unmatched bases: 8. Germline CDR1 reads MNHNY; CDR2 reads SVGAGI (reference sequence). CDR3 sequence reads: CASSKQGIGQPQHF. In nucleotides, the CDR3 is TGTGCCAGCAGTAAACAGGGGATCGGCCAGCCCCAGCATTTT.

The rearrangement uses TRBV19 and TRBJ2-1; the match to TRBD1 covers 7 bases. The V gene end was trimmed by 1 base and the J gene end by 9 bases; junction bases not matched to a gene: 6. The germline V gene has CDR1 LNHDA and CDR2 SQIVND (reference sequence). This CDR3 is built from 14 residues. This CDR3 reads CASSIASGGAEQFF. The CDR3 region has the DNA TGTGCCAGTAGTATAGCCTCAGGGGGTGCTGAGCAGTTCTTC.

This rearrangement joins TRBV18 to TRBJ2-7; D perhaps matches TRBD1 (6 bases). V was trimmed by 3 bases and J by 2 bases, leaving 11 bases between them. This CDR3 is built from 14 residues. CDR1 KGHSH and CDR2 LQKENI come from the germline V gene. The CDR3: CASSPGTTTYEQYF. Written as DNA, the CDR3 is TGTGCCAGCTCACCCGGGACAACCACCTACGAGCAGTACTTC.

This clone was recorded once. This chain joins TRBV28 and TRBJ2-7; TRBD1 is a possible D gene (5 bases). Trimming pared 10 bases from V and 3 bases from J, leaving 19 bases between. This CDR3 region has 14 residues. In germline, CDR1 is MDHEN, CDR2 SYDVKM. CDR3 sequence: CATRVRRGVYEQYF. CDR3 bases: TGTGCCACCAGGGTGAGAAGGGGCGTCTACGAGCAGTACTTC.

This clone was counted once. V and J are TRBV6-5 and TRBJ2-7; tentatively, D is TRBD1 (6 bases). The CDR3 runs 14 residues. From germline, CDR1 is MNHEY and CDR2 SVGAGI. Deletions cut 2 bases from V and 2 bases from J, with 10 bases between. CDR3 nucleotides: TGTGCCAGCAGTTACGACAGGATTCCCTACGAGCAGTACTTC. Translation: CASSYDRIPYEQYF.

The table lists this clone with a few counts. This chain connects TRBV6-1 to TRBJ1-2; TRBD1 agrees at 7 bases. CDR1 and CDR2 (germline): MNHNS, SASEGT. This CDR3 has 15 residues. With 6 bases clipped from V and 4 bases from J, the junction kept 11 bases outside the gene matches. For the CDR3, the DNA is TGTGCCAGCAGCCGATACCGGGACAGCCCCTATGGCTACACCTTC. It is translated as CASSRYRDSPYGYTF.

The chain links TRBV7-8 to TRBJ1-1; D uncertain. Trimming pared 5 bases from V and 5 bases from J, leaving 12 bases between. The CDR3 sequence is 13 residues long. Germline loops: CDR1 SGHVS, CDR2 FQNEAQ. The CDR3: CASSSGSGTEAFF. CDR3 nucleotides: TGTGCCAGCAGCAGCGGGTCTGGTACTGAAGCTTTCTTT. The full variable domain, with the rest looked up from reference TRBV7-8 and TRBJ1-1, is GAGVSQSPRYKVAKRGQDVALRCDPISGHVSLFWYQQALGQGPEFLTYFQNEAQLDKSGLPSDRFFAERPEGSVSTLKIQRTQQEDSAVYLCASSSGSGTEAFFGQGTRLTVV.

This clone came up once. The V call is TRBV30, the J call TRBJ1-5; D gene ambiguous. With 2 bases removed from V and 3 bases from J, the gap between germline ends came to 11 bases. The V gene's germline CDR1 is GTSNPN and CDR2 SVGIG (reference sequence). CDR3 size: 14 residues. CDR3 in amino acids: CAWSITNSNQPQHF. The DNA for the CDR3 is TGTGCCTGGAGTATCACAAATTCCAATCAGCCCCAGCATTTT.

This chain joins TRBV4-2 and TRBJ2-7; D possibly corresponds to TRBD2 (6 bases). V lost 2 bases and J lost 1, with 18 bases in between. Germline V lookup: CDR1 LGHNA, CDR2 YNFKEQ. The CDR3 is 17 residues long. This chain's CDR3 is CASSQSRPGLLSYEQYF. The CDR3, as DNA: TGTGCCAGCAGCCAAAGTAGACCGGGACTCCTTTCCTACGAGCAGTACTTC.

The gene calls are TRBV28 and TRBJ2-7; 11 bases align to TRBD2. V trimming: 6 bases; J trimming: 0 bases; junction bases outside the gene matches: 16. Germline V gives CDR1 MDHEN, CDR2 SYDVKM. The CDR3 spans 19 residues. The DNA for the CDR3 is TGTGCCAGCAGACGACCATTGGGGGGTGGGACTAGCGGCTCCTACGAGCAGTACTTC. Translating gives CASRRPLGGGTSGSYEQYF.

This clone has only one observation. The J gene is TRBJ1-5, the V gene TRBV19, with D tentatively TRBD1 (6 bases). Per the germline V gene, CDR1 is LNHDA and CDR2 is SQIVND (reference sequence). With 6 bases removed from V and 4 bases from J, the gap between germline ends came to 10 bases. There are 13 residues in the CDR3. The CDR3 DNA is TGTGCCAGTAGGCCACAGGGAAATCAGCCCCAGCATTTT. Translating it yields CASRPQGNQPQHF. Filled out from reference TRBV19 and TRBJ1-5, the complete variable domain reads DGGITQSPKYLFRKEGQNVTLSCEQNLNHDAMYWYRQDPGQGLRLIYYSQIVNDFQKGDIAEGYSVSREKKESFPLTVTSAQKNPTAFYLCASRPQGNQPQHFGDGTRLSIL.

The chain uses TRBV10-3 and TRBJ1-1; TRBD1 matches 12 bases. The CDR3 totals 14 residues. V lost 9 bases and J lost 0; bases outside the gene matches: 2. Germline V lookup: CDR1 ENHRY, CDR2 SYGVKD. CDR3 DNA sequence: TGTGCCATTGGGACAGGGGGCATGAACACTGAAGCTTTCTTT. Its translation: CAIGTGGMNTEAFF.

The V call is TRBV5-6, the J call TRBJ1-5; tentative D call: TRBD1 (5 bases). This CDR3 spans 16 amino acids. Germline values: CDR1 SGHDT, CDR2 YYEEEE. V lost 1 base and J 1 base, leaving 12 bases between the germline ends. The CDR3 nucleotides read TGTGCCAGCAGCTTGTCGAATGGGGGGAGCAATCAGCCCCAGCATTTT. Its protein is CASSLSNGGSNQPQHF.

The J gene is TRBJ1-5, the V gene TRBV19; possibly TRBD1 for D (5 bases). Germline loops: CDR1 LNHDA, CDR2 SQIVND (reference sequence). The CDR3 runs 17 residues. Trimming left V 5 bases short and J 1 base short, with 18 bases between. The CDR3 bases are TGTGCCAGTAGTCCCCAGGGTGGACGGGCAAGCAATCAGCCCCAGCATTTT. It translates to CASSPQGGRASNQPQHF.

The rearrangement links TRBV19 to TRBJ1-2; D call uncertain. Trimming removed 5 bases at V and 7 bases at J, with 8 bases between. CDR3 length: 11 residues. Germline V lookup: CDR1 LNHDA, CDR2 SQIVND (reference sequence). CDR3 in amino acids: CASSHYRGYTF. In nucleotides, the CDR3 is TGTGCCAGTAGTCACTACCGTGGCTACACCTTC.

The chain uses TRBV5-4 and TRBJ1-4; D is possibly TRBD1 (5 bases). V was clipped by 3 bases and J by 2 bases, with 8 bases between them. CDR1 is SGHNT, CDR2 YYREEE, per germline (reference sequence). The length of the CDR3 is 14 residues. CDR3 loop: CASSSGGTNEKLFF. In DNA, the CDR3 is TGTGCCAGCAGCTCCGGGGGGACTAATGAAAAACTGTTTTTT.

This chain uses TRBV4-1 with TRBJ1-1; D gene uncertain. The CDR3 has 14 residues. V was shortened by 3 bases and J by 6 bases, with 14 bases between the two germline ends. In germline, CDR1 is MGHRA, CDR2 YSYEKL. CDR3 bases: TGCGCCAGCAGCCAGCATAGGGAGTCGGCTGAAGCTTTCTTT. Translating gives CASSQHRESAEAFF.

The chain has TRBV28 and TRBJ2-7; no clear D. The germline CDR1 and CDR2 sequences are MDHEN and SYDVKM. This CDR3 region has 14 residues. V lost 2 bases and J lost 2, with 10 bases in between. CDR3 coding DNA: TGTGCCAGCAGTTTAGATGACTCTCCCTACGAGCAGTACTTC. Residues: CASSLDDSPYEQYF.

In DNA, the CDR3 is TGTGCCAGTAGTAGCAGGACTAGCGGCAACACACTCTACAATGAGCAGTTCTTC. Its translation: CASSSRTSGNTLYNEQFF. This rearrangement joins TRBV19 to TRBJ2-1; TRBD2 agrees at 10 bases. Germline loops: CDR1 LNHDA, CDR2 SQIVND (reference sequence). The CDR3 extends over 18 amino acids. Trimming took 4 bases from V and 3 from J; bases not matched to a gene: 12. Together with reference TRBV19 and TRBJ2-1, the CDR3 gives the full variable domain: DGGITQSPKYLFRKEGQNVTLSCEQNLNHDAMYWYRQDPGQGLRLIYYSQIVNDFQKGDIAEGYSVSREKKESFPLTVTSAQKNPTAFYLCASSSRTSGNTLYNEQFFGPGTRLTVL.

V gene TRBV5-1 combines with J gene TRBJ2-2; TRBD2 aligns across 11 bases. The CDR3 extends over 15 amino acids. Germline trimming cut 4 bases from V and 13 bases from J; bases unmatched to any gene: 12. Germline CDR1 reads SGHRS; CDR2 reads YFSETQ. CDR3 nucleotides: TGCGCCAGCAGCCAGACTAGCGGGGCCTTAGGGCGGCTGTTTTTT. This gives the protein CASSQTSGALGRLFF. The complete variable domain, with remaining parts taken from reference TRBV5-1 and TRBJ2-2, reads KAGVTQTPRYLIKTRGQQVTLSCSPISGHRSVSWYQQTPGQGLQFLFEYFSETQRNKGNFPGRFSGRQFSNSRSEMNVSTLELGDSALYLCASSQTSGALGRLFFGEGSRLTVL.

CDR3 DNA: TGTGCCAGCTCACCCTCCGGGACAGGGGGCTTCAATGAGCAGTTCTTC. Translating gives CASSPSGTGGFNEQFF. This chain uses TRBV18 with TRBJ2-1; 12 nucleotides line up with TRBD1. Germline V gene data show CDR1 as KGHSH and CDR2 as LQKENI. The V gene end was trimmed by 3 bases and the J gene end by 6 bases; junction bases not matched to a gene: 6. CDR3 length: 16 amino acids.

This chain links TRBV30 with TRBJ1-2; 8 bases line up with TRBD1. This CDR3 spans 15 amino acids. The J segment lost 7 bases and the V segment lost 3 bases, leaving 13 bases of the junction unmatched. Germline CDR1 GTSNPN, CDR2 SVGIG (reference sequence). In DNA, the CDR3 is TGTGCCTGGAGGGTACAGGGGGGAGCTCTCCGTGGCTACACCTTC. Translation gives CAWRVQGGALRGYTF.

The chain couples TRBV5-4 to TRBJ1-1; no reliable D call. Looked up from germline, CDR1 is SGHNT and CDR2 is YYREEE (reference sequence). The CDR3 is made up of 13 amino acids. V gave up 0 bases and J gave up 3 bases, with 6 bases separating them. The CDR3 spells CASSLVGDTEAFF. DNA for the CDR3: TGTGCCAGCAGCTTGGTCGGGGACACTGAAGCTTTCTTT.